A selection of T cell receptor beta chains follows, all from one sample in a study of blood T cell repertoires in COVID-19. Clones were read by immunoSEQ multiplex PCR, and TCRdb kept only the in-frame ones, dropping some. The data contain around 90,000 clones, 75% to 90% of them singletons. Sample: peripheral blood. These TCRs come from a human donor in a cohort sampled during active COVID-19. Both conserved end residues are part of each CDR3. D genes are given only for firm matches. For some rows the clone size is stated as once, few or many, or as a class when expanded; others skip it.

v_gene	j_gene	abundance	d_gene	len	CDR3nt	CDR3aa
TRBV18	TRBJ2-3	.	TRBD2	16	TGTGCCAGCTCACCTCCCCTAGCGGGAGGCACAGATACGCAGTATTTT	CASSPPLAGGTDTQYF
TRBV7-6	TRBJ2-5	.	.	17	TGTGCCAGCAGCTTAGAGGCAACTACCTCGGACCAAGAGACCCAGTACTTC	CASSLEATTSDQETQYF
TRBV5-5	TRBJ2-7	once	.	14	TGTGCCAGCAGCTTGGAGCGCGATCCCTACGAGCAGTACTTC	CASSLERDPYEQYF
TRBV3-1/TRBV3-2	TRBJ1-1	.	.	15	TGTGCCAGCAGCCACCCCGCAGGGGCATTCAAGGGAGCTTTCTTT	CASSHPAGAFKGAFF
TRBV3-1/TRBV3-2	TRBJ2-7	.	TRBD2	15	TGTGCCAGCGGACCGACTAGCGGGAGCCCCTACGAGCAGTACTTC	CASGPTSGSPYEQYF
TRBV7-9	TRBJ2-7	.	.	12	TGTGCCAGCAGCGCCGTCTACTACGAGCAGTACTTC	CASSAVYYEQYF
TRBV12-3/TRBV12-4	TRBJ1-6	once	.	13	TGTGCCAGCAGTCCTACAGCTAATTCACCCCTCCACTTT	CASSPTANSPLHF
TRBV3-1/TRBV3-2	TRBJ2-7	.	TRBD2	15	TGTGCCAGCAGCCAAGATCAGTGGGGACTAGCGGGTTCGTTCTTC	CASSQDQWGLAGSFF
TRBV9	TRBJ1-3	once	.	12	TGTGCCAGCAGCGAATATGGAAACACCATATATTTT	CASSEYGNTIYF
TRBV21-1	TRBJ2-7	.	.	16	TGTGCCAGCAGCTGCCCCGACAGGGCTTTAACCTACGAGCAGTACTTC	CASSCPDRALTYEQYF
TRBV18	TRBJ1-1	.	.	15	TGTGCCAGCTCACCTCCACAGGGAGTTAACACTGAAGCTTTCTTT	CASSPPQGVNTEAFF
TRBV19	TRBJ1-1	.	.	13	TGTGCCAGTAGTATACCGGAGGGAGCTGAAGCTTTCTTT	CASSIPEGAEAFF
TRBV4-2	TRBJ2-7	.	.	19	TGTGCCAGCAGCACCAGAATCAAAAACAGGCCAGAGGATATTAACGAGCAGTACTTC	CASSTRIKNRPEDINEQYF
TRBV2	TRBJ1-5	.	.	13	TGTGCCAGCAGTGATGTGTCGGGACAGCCCCAGCATTTT	CASSDVSGQPQHF
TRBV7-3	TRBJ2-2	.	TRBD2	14	TGTGCCACGGGGACTAGCGGAATAACCGGGGAGCTGTTTTTT	CATGTSGITGELFF
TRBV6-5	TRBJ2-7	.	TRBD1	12	TGTGCCACGACAGGGGGCTTCTACGAGCAGTACTTC	CATTGGFYEQYF
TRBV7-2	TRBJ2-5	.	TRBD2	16	TGTGCCAGCAGCTTAGGGCCCAGCGGGGGGCAAGAGACCCAGTACTTC	CASSLGPSGGQETQYF
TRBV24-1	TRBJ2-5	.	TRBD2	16	TGTGCCACCAGTGAGGGACTAGCGGGGGGTCAAGAGACCCAGTACTTC	CATSEGLAGGQETQYF
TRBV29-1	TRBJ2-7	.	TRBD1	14	TGCAGCGTTGTTTGGACAGGGACCCCCTACGAGCAGTACTTC	CSVVWTGTPYEQYF
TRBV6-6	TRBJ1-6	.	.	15	TGTGCCAGCAGTTTGGGAGGGGGACCTAATTCACCCCTCCACTTT	CASSLGGGPNSPLHF
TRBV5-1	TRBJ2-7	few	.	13	TGCGCCAGCAGCCCCGGGAGCTCCTACGAGCAGTACTTC	CASSPGSSYEQYF
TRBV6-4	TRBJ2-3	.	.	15	TGTGCCAGCAGTGAAGTTCCGGGGGGCACAGATACGCAGTATTTT	CASSEVPGGTDTQYF
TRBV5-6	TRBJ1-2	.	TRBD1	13	TGTGCCAGCAGCTTGAAGGGGGCGGTTGGCTACACCTTC	CASSLKGAVGYTF
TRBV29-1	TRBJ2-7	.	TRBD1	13	TGCAGCGCCGCCGGGACAGGGGGGAACGAGCAGTACTTC	CSAAGTGGNEQYF
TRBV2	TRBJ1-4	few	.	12	TGTGCCAAGGGGGTAACTAATGAAAAACTGTTTTTT	CAKGVTNEKLFF
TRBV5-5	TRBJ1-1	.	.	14	TGTGCCAGCAGCGGGGGACACAAGAACACTGAAGCTTTCTTT	CASSGGHKNTEAFF
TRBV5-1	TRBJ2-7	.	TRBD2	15	TGCGCCAGCAGCTTGATGACTAGCGGGAGCTACGAGCAGTACTTC	CASSLMTSGSYEQYF
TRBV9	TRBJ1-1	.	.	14	TGTGCCAGCAGCTTCCTCGTACTCAACACTGAAGCTTTCTTT	CASSFLVLNTEAFF
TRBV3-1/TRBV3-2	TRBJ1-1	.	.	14	TGTGCCAGCAGCCAAGCCCAGGGGAACACTGAAGCTTTCTTT	CASSQAQGNTEAFF
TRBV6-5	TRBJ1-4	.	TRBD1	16	TGTGCCAGCAGTTACACTAGGGACAGGAGAAATGAAAAACTGTTTTTT	CASSYTRDRRNEKLFF
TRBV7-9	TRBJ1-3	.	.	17	TGTGCCAGCACCTCTAGGCGGGTGCTATTCTCTGGAAACACCATATATTTT	CASTSRRVLFSGNTIYF
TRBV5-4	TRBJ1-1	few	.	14	TGTGCCAGCAGCTTCTGGGGGCGAGACACTGAAGCTTTCTTT	CASSFWGRDTEAFF
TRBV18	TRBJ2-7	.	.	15	TGTGCCAGCTCACCAAACTATGGAGGGGCCTACGAGCAGTACTTC	CASSPNYGGAYEQYF
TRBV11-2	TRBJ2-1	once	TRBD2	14	TGTGCCAGCAGCTTAGCCCAGCGGGATAATGAGCAGTTCTTC	CASSLAQRDNEQFF
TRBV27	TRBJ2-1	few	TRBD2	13	TGTGCCAGCAGTGCGCTAGCGGGAAATGAGCAGTTCTTC	CASSALAGNEQFF
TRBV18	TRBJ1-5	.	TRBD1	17	TGTGCCAGCTCACCCAGGACAGGGGGCTTCAGCAATCAGCCCCAGCATTTT	CASSPRTGGFSNQPQHF
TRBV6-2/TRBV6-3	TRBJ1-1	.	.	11	TGTGCCAGCAGCCAAGGAGGTGAAGCTTTCTTT	CASSQGGEAFF
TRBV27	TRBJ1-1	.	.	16	TGTGCCAGCAGTTTAAGGGAGGGGGGGGGTAGGACTGAAGCTTTCTTT	CASSLREGGGRTEAFF
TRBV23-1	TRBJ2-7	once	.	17	TGCGCCAGCAGTCAACCAATGCGGGGCGGGACCCCCTACGAGCAGTACTTC	CASSQPMRGGTPYEQYF
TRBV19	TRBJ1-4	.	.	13	TGTGCCAGTAGTATCGGGGGATACGAAAAACTGTTTTTT	CASSIGGYEKLFF
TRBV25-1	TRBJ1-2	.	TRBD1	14	TGTGCCAGCAGTGATCCGGACAGGGACTATGGCTACACCTTC	CASSDPDRDYGYTF
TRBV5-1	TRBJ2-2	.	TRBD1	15	TGCGCCAGCTCCCCGACAGGGGGCTGGGGCGGGGAGCTGTTTTTT	CASSPTGGWGGELFF
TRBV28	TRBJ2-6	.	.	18	TGTGCCAGCAGTTTATTCTTGACGGGGAGCTCTGGGGCCAACGTCCTGACTTTC	CASSLFLTGSSGANVLTF
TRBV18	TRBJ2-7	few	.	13	TGTGCCAGCTCACCCGCGAGCTCCTACGAGCAGTACTTC	CASSPASSYEQYF
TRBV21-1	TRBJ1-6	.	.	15	TGTGCCAGCAGCAAAGAGGGGGGGATGAATTCACCCCTCCACTTT	CASSKEGGMNSPLHF
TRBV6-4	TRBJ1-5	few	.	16	TGTGCCTTCCCCTCCCGGACAGATTATAGCAATCAGCCCCAGCATTTT	CAFPSRTDYSNQPQHF
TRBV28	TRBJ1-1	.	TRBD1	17	TGTGCCAGCAGTTCCCTAATAGTGACAGGGTTTGGCACTGAAGCTTTCTTT	CASSSLIVTGFGTEAFF
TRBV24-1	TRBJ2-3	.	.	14	TGTGCCACCAGTGACCCCCGGAGCACAGATACGCAGTATTTT	CATSDPRSTDTQYF
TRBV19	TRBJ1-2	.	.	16	TGTGCCAGTAGTATGACCCTCAGGGGTGGGAACTATGGCTACACCTTC	CASSMTLRGGNYGYTF
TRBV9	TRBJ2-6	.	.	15	TGTGCCAGCAGCCCTACCCCCTCTGGGGCCAACGTCCTGACTTTC	CASSPTPSGANVLTF
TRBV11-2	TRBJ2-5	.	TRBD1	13	TGTGCCAGCAGCCCCGACAGGGAAGAGACCCAGTACTTC	CASSPDREETQYF
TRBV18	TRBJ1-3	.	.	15	TGTGCCAGCTCACCTACCACAGGGTCTGGAAACACCATATATTTT	CASSPTTGSGNTIYF
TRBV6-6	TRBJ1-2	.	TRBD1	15	TGTGCCAGCAGTTCCCTAGGCGGGACAGGGAAGGGCTACACCTTC	CASSSLGGTGKGYTF
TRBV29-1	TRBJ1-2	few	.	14	TGCAGCGTTGAAGGGGCCCTTAAGATTGATGGCTACACCTTC	CSVEGALKIDGYTF
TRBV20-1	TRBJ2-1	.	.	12	TGCAGTGCTAGTGTCAGGGACAATGAGCAGTTCTTC	CSASVRDNEQFF
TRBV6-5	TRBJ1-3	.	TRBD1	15	TGTGCCAGCAGTCCCCCCGGGACAGGGGTAGACACCATATATTTT	CASSPPGTGVDTIYF
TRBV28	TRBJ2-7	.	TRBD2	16	TGTGCCAGCAGTCTAGGGACTAGCGGGAATTCCTACGAGCAGTACTTC	CASSLGTSGNSYEQYF
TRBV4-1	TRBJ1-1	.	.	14	TGCGCCAGCAGCCAAGAACCAGGGACATCTGAAGCTTTCTTT	CASSQEPGTSEAFF
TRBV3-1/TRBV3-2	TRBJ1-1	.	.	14	TGTGCCAGCAGCCCCGCTGACAGGAACACTGAAGCTTTCTTT	CASSPADRNTEAFF